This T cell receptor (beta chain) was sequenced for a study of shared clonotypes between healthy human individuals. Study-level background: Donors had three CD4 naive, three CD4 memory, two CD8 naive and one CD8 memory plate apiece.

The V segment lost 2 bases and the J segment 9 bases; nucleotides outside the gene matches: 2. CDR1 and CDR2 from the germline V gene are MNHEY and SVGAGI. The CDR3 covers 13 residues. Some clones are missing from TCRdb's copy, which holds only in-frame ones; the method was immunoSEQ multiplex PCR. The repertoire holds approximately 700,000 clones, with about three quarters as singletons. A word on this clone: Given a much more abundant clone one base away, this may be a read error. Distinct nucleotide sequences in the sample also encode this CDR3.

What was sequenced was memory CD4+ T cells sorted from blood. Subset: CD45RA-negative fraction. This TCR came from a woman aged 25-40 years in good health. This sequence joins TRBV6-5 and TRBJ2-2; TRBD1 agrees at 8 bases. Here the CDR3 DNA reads TGTGCCAGCAGTTACCGGACAGGGCGGGAGCTGTTTTTT. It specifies CASSYRTGRELFF.